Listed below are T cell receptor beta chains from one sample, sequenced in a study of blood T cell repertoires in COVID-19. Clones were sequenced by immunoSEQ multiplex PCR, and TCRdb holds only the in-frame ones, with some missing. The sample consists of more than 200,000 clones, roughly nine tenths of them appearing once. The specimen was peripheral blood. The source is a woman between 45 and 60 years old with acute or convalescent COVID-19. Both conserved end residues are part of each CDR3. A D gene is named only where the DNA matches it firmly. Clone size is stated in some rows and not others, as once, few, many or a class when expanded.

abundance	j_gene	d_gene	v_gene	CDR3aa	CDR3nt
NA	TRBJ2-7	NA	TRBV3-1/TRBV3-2	CASSPTAGLTYEQYF	TGTGCCAGCAGTCCTACGGCAGGGCTAACCTACGAGCAGTACTTC
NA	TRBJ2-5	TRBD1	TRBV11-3	CASSPDRGLGTQYF	TGTGCCAGCAGCCCGGACAGGGGCCTCGGGACCCAGTACTTC
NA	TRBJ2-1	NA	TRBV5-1	CASGSDLILGNEQFF	TGCGCCAGCGGCTCGGACTTAATCCTGGGCAATGAGCAGTTCTTC
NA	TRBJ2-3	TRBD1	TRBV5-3	CARSGMGQGDTDTQYF	TGTGCCAGAAGCGGCATGGGACAGGGGGACACAGATACGCAGTATTTT
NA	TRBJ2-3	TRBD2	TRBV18	CASSPKREGPDTQYF	TGTGCCAGCTCACCAAAGCGGGAGGGCCCAGATACGCAGTATTTT
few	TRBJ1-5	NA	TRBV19	CASSIERQPQHF	TGTGCCAGTAGTATAGAGAGGCAGCCCCAGCATTTT
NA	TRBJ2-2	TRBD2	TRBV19	CASKGTNKNTGELFF	TGTGCCAGTAAAGGGACTAATAAGAACACCGGGGAGCTGTTTTTT
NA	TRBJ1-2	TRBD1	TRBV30	CAWSPSLGGQGNYGYTF	TGTGCCTGGAGTCCTAGTCTCGGGGGACAGGGAAACTATGGCTACACCTTC
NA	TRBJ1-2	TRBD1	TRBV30	CALNPGQGSNYGYTF	TGTGCCTTAAACCCCGGACAGGGTTCAAACTATGGCTACACCTTC
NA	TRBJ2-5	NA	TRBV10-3	CAISTSAGETQYF	TGTGCCATCAGCACGTCCGCAGGAGAGACCCAGTACTTC
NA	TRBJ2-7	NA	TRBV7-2	CASSLSYEQYF	TGTGCCAGCAGCCTCTCCTACGAGCAGTACTTC
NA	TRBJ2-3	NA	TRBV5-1	CASSLQGLGTDTQYF	TGCGCCAGCAGTCTTCAGGGGCTCGGGACAGATACGCAGTATTTT
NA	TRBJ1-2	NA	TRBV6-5	CASSSLQTSYGYTF	TGTGCCAGCAGTTCTCTACAGACCTCCTATGGCTACACCTTC
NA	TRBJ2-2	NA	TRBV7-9	CASTLGLSGTPNRELFF	TGTGCCAGCACCCTAGGCCTCTCCGGGACTCCCAACCGGGAGCTGTTTTTT
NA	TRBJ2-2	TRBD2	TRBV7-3	CASSQNVAGGGNTGELFF	TGTGCCAGCAGCCAAAACGTAGCGGGGGGCGGGAACACCGGGGAGCTGTTTTTT
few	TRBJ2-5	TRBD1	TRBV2	CASSFGTGGETQYF	TGTGCCAGCAGTTTTGGGACAGGGGGCGAGACCCAGTACTTC
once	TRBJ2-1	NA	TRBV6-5	CASSYSTSNEQFF	TGTGCCAGCAGTTATTCTACGTCAAATGAGCAGTTCTTC
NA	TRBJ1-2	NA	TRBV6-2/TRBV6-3	CASSSGVANYGYTF	TGTGCCAGCAGTTCCGGGGTAGCTAACTATGGCTACACCTTC
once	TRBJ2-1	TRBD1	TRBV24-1	CATSAPGTGAYNEQFF	TGTGCCACCAGTGCGCCCGGGACAGGGGCTTACAATGAGCAGTTCTTC
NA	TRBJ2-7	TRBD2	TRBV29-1	CSVLTSGRLHEQYF	TGCAGCGTTTTGACTAGCGGGAGGCTACACGAGCAGTACTTC
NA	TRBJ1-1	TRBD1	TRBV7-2	CASSDRGNTEAFF	TGTGCCAGCAGCGACAGGGGGAACACTGAAGCTTTCTTT
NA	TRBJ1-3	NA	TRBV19	CASSIAQGIANTIYF	TGTGCCAGTAGTATTGCCCAGGGGATCGCAAACACCATATATTTT
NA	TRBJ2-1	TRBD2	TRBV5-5	CASSSGTSSYNEQFF	TGTGCCAGCAGCTCCGGGACTAGCAGTTACAATGAGCAGTTCTTC
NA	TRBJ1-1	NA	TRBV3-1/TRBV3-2	CASSQKTGTEAFF	TGTGCCAGCAGCCAAAAGACGGGAACTGAAGCTTTCTTT
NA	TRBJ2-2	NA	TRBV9	CASSPRGDRNTGELFF	TGTGCCAGCAGCCCACGAGGCGACCGGAACACCGGGGAGCTGTTTTTT
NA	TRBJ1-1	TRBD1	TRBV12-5	CASGLVTGQGGTEAFF	TGTGCTAGTGGTTTGGTCACCGGACAGGGTGGCACTGAAGCTTTCTTT
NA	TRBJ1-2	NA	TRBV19	CASSIYSGVLYGYTF	TGTGCCAGTAGTATATATTCAGGGGTCCTCTATGGCTACACCTTC
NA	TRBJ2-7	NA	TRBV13	CASSLNPGVNYEQYF	TGTGCCAGCAGCTTAAATCCAGGGGTGAACTACGAGCAGTACTTC
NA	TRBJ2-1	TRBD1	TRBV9	CASSPRQGANNEQFF	TGTGCCAGCAGCCCCCGACAGGGGGCCAACAATGAGCAGTTCTTC
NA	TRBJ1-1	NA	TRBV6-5	CASNNAMNTEAFF	TGTGCCAGCAACAATGCCATGAACACTGAAGCTTTCTTT
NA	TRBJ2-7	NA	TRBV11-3	CASSSENGGSYEQYF	TGTGCCAGCAGCTCTGAAAACGGGGGTTCCTACGAGCAGTACTTC
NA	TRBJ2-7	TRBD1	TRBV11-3	CASSVGTGDSYEQYF	TGTGCCAGCAGCGTCGGTACAGGGGACTCCTACGAGCAGTACTTC
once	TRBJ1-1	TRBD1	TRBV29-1	CSVEVWDRRDTEAFF	TGCAGCGTTGAAGTCTGGGACAGGAGGGACACTGAAGCTTTCTTT
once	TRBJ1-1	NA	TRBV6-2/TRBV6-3	CASSYRGYREMNTEAFF	TGTGCCAGCAGTTACCGAGGGTACAGGGAGATGAACACTGAAGCTTTCTTT
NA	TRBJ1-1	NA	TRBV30	CAWSGPFWGRGGAFF	TGTGCCTGGAGTGGCCCGTTTTGGGGGAGGGGGGGAGCTTTCTTT
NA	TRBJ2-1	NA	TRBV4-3	CASSRSPGQPYNEQFF	TGCGCCAGCAGCAGATCCCCCGGACAACCCTACAATGAGCAGTTCTTC
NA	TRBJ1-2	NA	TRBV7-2	CASSLGWGEGYTF	TGTGCCAGCAGCTTAGGTTGGGGAGAGGGCTACACCTTC
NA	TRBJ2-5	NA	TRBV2	CASSENSQETQYF	TGTGCCAGCAGTGAAAACAGCCAAGAGACCCAGTACTTC
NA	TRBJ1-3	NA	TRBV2	CASSFDRSSGNTIYF	TGTGCCAGCAGCTTTGACAGGAGCTCTGGAAACACCATATATTTT
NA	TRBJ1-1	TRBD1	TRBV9	CASSVGKGAAFF	TGTGCCAGCAGCGTAGGAAAGGGGGCAGCTTTCTTT
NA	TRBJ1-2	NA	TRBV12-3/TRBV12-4	CASSFGGIYGYTF	TGTGCCAGCAGTTTTGGCGGTATCTATGGCTACACCTTC
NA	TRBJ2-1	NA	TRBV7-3	CASSPGSYNEQFF	TGTGCCAGCAGCCCAGGCTCCTACAATGAGCAGTTCTTC
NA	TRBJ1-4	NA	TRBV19	CASSIGGGAANEKLFF	TGTGCCAGTAGTATAGGTGGAGGGGCGGCTAATGAAAAACTGTTTTTT
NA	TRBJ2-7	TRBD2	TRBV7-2	CASSLSGGRDEQYF	TGTGCCAGCAGCTTAAGCGGGGGGAGGGACGAGCAGTACTTC
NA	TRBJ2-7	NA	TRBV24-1	CATSDQGSYEQYF	TGTGCCACCAGTGATCAGGGATCCTACGAGCAGTACTTC
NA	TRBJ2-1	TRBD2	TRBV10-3	CAISLAGGPYNEQFF	TGTGCCATCAGTCTAGCGGGAGGGCCCTACAATGAGCAGTTCTTC
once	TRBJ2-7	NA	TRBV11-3	CASSLGAGKFAEQYF	TGTGCCAGCAGCTTGGGGGCCGGCAAGTTCGCCGAGCAGTACTTC
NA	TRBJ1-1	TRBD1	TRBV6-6	CASSYRGTGTYSEAFF	TGTGCCAGCAGTTACAGGGGGACAGGGACTTACTCTGAAGCTTTCTTT
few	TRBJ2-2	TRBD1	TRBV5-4	CASSPGGGRNTGELFF	TGTGCCAGCAGTCCAGGGGGTGGGAGAAACACCGGGGAGCTGTTTTTT
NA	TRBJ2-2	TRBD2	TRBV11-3	CASSWGGTGELFF	TGTGCCAGCAGCTGGGGGGGGACCGGGGAGCTGTTTTTT
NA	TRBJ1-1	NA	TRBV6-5	CASSLGQLDTEAFF	TGTGCCAGCAGTCTCGGACAGCTAGACACTGAAGCTTTCTTT
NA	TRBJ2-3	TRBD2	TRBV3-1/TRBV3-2	CASSPTSGHSTDTQYF	TGTGCCAGCAGCCCAACTAGCGGCCACAGCACAGATACGCAGTATTTT